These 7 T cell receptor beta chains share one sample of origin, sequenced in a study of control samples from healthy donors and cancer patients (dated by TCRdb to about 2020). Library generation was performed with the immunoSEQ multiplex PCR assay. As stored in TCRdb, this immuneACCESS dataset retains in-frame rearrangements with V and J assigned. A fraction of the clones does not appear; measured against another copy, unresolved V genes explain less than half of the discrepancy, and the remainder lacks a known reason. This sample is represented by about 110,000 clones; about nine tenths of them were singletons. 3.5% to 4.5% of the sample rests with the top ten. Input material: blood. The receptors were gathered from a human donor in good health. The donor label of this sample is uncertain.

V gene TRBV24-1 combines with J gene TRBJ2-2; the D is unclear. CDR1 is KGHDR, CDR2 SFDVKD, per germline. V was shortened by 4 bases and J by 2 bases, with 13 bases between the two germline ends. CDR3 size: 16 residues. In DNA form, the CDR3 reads TGTGCCACCAGTGACCTAGACGGCTTAAACACCGGGGAGCTGTTTTTT. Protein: CATSDLDGLNTGELFF.

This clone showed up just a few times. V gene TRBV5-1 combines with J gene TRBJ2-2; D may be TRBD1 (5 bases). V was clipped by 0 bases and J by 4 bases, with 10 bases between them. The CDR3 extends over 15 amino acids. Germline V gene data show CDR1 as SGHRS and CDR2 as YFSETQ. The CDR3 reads CASSLEGAITGELFF. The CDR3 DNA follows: TGCGCCAGCAGCTTGGAAGGGGCGATCACCGGGGAGCTGTTTTTT. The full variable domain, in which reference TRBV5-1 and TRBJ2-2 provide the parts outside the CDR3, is KAGVTQTPRYLIKTRGQQVTLSCSPISGHRSVSWYQQTPGQGLQFLFEYFSETQRNKGNFPGRFSGRQFSNSRSEMNVSTLELGDSALYLCASSLEGAITGELFFGEGSRLTVL.

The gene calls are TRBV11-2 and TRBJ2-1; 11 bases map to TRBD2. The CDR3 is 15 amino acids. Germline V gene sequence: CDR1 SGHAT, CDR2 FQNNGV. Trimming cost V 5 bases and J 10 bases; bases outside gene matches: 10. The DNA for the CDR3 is TGTGCCAGCAGCACCAATAGCGGGGGGGCCGGGGAGCAGTTCTTC. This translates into CASSTNSGGAGEQFF.

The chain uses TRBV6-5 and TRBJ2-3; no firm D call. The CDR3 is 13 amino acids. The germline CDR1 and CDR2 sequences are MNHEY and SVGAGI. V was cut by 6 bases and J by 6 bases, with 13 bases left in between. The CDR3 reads CASSGNSPDTQYF. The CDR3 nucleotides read TGTGCCAGCAGCGGCAATTCTCCGGATACGCAGTATTTT.

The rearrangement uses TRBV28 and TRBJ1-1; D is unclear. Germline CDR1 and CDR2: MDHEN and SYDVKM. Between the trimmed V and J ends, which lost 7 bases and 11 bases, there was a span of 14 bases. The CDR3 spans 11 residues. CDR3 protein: CASTQELFAFF. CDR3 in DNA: TGTGCCAGCACCCAAGAGTTATTCGCTTTCTTT. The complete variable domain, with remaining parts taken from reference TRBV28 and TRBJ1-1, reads DVKVTQSSRYLVKRTGEKVFLECVQDMDHENMFWYRQDPGLGLRLIYFSYDVKMKEKGDIPEGYSVSREKKERFSLILESASTNQTSMYLCASTQELFAFFGQGTRLTVV.

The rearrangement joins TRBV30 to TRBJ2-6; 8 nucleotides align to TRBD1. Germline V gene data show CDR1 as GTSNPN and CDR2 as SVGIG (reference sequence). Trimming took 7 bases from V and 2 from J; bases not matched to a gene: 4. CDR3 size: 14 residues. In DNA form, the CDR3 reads TGTGCCTCTCAGGGGGCCGCTGGGGCCAACGTCCTGACTTTC. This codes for CASQGAAGANVLTF.

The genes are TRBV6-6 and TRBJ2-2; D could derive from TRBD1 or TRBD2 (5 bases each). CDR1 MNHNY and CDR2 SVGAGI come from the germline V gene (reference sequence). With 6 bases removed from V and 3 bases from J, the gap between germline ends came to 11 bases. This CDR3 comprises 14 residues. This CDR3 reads CASRTGTDTGELFF. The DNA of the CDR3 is TGTGCCAGCAGAACCGGGACGGACACCGGGGAGCTGTTTTTT.